This note documents a single T cell receptor beta chain sequence. Its specificity is not known. Staining for CD45RO/CCR7/CD25/CD127/CD95/CD27 allowed sorting of CD4+ naive, central memory, regulatory and stem cell-like memory cells. Sorted cells reached over 95% purity in every population. This sample was included in a study of beta chain features in type 1 diabetes. Study conclusions and caveats: Across all four CD4+ subsets, people with type 1 diabetes showed modestly shorter TCRB CDR3s.

J was trimmed by 8 bases and V by 6 bases; bases with no gene match: 14. The CDR3 has 15 amino acids. Germline CDR1 is MGHRA and CDR2 is YSYEKL. TCRB transcripts that were expressed got sequenced, as all of the isolated RNA had been reverse transcribed. Clones were read by immunoSEQ multiplex PCR, and TCRdb kept only the in-frame ones, dropping some. The data hold about 660,000 clones, with 11% to 15% observed a single time. The chain links TRBV4-1 to TRBJ1-2, with 8 bases lining up with TRBD1. Sequencing used naive CD4+ T cells from blood. This receptor was obtained from a man between 18 and 35 years old with type 1 diabetes. Written as DNA, the CDR3 is TGCGCCAGCAGATCGGGGACCAGGGGGCGAGAAGGCTACACCTTC. This encodes CASRSGTRGREGYTF.